This T cell receptor (beta chain) appears in the sequencing data of a study of cytomegalovirus exposure and HLA in healthy donors. Study details: The same platform was used for the 120 validation repertoires and the roughly 700 first-cohort repertoires, a later analysis reported. General study results and limits: There were under 200 TCR beta chains listed as cytomegalovirus-associated. That first-cohort TCR clusters tended to co-occur in the approximately 110 validation repertoires was found in a later analysis.

As concerns this clone: The antigen is not known. Other nucleotide sequences from this sample produce the same CDR3.

Clones were read by immunoSEQ multiplex PCR, and TCRdb kept only the in-frame ones, dropping some. This repertoire shows roughly 230,000 clones, about nine tenths found once; its top ten account for just over 3%. Looked up from germline, CDR1 is SGHVS and CDR2 is FQNEAQ. The CDR3 consists of 13 residues. V lost 5 bases and J lost 1; bases outside the gene matches: 1. The donors were part of the validation cohort of roughly 130 subjects. That cohort was separate from the first cohort, which comprised some 670 subjects. The clonotype originates from a woman aged 30 to 39 in good health and CMV-seronegative. What was sequenced was PBMCs. The V call is TRBV7-8, the J call TRBJ1-1, with 7 bases matching TRBD1. The CDR3 loop is CASSPGGNTEAFF. Here the CDR3 DNA reads TGTGCCAGCAGCCCAGGGGGGAACACTGAAGCTTTCTTT.